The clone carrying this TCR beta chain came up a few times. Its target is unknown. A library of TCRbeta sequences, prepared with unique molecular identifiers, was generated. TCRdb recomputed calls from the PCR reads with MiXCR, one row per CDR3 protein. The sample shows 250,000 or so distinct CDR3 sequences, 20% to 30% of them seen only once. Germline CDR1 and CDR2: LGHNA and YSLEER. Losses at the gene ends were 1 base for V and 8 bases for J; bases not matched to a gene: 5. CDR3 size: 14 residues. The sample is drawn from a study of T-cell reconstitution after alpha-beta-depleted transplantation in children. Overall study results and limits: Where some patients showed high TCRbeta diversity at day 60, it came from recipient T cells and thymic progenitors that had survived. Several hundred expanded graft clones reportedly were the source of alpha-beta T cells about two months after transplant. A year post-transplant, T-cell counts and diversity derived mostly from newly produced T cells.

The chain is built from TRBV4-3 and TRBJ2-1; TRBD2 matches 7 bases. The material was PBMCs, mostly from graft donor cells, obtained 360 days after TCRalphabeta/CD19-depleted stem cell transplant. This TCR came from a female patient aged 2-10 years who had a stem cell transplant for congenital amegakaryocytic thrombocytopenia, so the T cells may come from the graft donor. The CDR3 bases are TGCGCCAGCAGCCAAGTCGGGGAGGGCCATGAGCAGTTCTTC. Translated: CASSQVGEGHEQFF.